This TCR beta chain was sequenced during a study of tumor-infiltrating lymphocytes in primary liver carcinoma. This clonotype occurred a few times. No antigen is known for it. A primer in the constant region served to generate TCR beta cDNA from roughly 520 ng of total RNA. Amplification in three nested multiplex PCR rounds with slightly modified ARM-PCR gave rise to TCR beta libraries. Running around 9 cycles apiece, the first two PCR rounds relied on TRBV1-TRBV30 forward primers together with a C-beta reverse primer. TCRdb ran MiXCR on the multiplex PCR reads and lists one entry per CDR3 protein. The data hold approximately 73,000 distinct CDR3 sequences, with about 70% observed a single time. CDR3 size: 15 residues. V was cut by 0 bases and J by 2 bases, with 8 bases left in between. Per germline, CDR1 LNHDA and CDR2 SQIVND (reference sequence). Bulk tissue was left unsorted, and RNA and DNA were co-extracted from 20-30 mg of it. Patients had primary liver carcinoma treated by surgical resection.

General observations from the study: Roughly 7.5-24% of top clones, and no more, occurred in all five tumor regions. Tumor-adjacent and tumor-blood pairs shared less of their repertoires than tumor region pairs shared.

The chain combines TRBV19 with TRBJ1-5; D gene ambiguous. The TCR sequence derives from a woman aged 55-70 years with primary liver carcinoma and hepatitis B virus infection. Specimen: liver tumor tissue from sampling region 4. As to subset: tumor region T4, right-lateral pole. This CDR3 is CASSIDSRGNQPQHF. In DNA, the CDR3 is TGTGCCAGTAGTATAGACAGCCGGGGCAATCAGCCCCAGCATTTT.